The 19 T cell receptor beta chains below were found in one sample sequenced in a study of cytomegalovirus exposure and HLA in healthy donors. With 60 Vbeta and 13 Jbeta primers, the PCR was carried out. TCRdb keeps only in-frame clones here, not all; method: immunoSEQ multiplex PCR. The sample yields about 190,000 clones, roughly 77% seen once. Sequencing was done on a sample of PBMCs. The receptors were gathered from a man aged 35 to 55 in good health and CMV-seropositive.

The CDR3 region is CASSAAGGSNTEAFF. For the CDR3, the DNA is TGCGCCAGCAGCGCCGCCGGGGGATCTAACACTGAAGCTTTCTTT. V is TRBV5-1 and J is TRBJ1-1; weak D call: TRBD1 (5 bases). Germline V gene lookup returns CDR1 SGHRS and CDR2 YFSETQ. V gave up 4 bases and J gave up 2 bases, with 15 bases separating them. The length of the CDR3 is 15 residues.

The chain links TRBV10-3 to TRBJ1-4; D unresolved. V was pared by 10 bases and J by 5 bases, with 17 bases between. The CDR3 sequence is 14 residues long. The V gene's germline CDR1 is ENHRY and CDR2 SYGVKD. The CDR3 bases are TGTGCCACCAGGCGGGCTACTAAAAATGAAAAACTGTTTTTT. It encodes CATRRATKNEKLFF.

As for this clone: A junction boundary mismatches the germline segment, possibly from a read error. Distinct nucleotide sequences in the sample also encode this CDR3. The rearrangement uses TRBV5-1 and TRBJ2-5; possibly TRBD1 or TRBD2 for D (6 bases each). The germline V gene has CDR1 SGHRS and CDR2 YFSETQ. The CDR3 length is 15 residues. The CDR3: CASSLGGRYQETQYF. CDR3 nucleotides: TGCGCCAGCAGTTTGGGGGGCCGGTACCAAGAGACCCAGTACTTC. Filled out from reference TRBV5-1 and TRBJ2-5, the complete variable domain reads KAGVTQTPRYLIKTRGQQVTLSCSPISGHRSVSWYQQTPGQGLQFLFEYFSETQRNKGNFPGRFSGRQFSNSRSEMNVSTLELGDSALYLCASSLGGRYQETQYFGPGTRLLVL.

DNA of the CDR3: TGTGCCAGCAGTTCGGGACAGGGGTTGGGGGAGACCCAGTACTTC. Residues: CASSSGQGLGETQYF. The chain carries TRBV27 and TRBJ2-5, with 10 bases that match TRBD1. J was trimmed by 5 bases and V by 4 bases; bases with no gene match: 7. CDR1 and CDR2 from the germline V gene are MNHEY and SMNVEV (reference sequence). CDR3 size: 15 residues.

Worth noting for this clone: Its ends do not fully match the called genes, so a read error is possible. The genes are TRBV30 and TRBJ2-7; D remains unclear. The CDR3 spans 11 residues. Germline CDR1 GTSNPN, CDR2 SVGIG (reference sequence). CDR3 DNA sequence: TGCAACCGGAAGGCGGCATACGAGCAGTACTTC. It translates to CNRKAAYEQYF.

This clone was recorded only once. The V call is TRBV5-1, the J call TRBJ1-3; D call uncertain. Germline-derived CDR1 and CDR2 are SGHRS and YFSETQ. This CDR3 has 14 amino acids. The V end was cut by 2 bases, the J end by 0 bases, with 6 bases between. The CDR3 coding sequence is TGCGCCAGCAGCTTTGGCCCCTCTGGAAACACCATATATTTT. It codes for CASSFGPSGNTIYF.

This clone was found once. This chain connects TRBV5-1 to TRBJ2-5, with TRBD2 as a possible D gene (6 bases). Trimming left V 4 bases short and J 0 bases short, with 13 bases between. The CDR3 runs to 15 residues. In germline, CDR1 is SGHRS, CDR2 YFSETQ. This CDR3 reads CASSDVGGDQETQYF. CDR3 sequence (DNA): TGCGCCAGCAGCGACGTGGGGGGAGACCAAGAGACCCAGTACTTC.

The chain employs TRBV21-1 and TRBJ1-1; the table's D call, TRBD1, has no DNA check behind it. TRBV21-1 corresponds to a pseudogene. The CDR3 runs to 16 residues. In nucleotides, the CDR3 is TGTGCCAGCAGCAAAGAGGGGGTCAGTCTGAACACTGAAGCTTTCTTT. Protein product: CASSKEGVSLNTEAFF.

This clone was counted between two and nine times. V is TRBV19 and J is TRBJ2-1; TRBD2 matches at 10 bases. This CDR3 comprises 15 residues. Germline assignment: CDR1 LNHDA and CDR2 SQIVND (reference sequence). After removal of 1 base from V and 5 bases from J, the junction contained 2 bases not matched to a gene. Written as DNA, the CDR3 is TGTGCCAGTAGTATAGTACTAGCGGGACACAATGAGCAGTTCTTC. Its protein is CASSIVLAGHNEQFF.

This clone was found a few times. Written as DNA, the CDR3 is TGTGCCAGCGGAAAGGACATCCCTAACTATGGCTACACCTTC. The encoded protein is CASGKDIPNYGYTF. The chain links TRBV11-2 to TRBJ1-2; tentative D call: TRBD1 (5 bases). This CDR3 contains 14 residues. The V gene's germline CDR1 is SGHAT and CDR2 FQNNGV. Trimming left V 8 bases short and J 0 bases short, with 13 bases between.

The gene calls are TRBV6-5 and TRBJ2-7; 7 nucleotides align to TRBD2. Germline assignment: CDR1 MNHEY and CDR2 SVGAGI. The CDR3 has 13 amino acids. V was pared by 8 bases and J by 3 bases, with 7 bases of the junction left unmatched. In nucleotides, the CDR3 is TGTGCCAGCGGGGGGGTGGGGGTCTACGAGCAGTACTTC. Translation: CASGGVGVYEQYF.

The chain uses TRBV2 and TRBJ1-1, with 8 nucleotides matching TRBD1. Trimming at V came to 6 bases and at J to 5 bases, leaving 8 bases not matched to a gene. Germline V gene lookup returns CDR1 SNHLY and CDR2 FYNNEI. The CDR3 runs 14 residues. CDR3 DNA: TGTGCCAGCAGCCCCAGGGGGCGTGGGACTGAAGCTTTCTTT. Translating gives CASSPRGRGTEAFF.

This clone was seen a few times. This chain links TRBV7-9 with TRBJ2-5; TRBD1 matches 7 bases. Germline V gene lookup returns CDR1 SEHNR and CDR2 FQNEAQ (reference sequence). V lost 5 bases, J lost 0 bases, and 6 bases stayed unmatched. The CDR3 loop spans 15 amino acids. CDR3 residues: CASSRWGTDQETQYF. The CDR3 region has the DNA TGTGCCAGCAGCAGGTGGGGGACAGACCAAGAGACCCAGTACTTC.

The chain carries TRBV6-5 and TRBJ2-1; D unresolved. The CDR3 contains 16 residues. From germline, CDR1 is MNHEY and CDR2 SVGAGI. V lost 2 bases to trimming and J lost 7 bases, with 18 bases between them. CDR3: CASSYGRYNPTNEQFF. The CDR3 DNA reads TGTGCCAGCAGTTACGGGCGATACAACCCCACTAATGAGCAGTTCTTC.

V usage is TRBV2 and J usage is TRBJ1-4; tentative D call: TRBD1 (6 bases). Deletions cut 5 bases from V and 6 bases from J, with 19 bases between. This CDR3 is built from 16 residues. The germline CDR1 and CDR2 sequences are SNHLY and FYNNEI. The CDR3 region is CASSSSTGPRDEKLFF. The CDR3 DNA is TGTGCCAGCAGTTCCTCGACAGGACCTAGGGATGAAAAACTGTTTTTT.

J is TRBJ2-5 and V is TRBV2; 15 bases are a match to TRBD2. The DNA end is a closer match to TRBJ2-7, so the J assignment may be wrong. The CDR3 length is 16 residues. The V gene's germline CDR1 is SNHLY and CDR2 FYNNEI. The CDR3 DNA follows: TGTGCCAGCAAGGGACTAGCGGGGGGTACCTCCTACGAGCAGTACTTC. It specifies CASKGLAGGTSYEQYF.

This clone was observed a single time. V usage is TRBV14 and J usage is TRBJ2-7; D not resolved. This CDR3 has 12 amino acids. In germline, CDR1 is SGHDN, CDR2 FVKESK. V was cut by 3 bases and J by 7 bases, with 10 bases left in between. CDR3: CASSHLSVEQYF. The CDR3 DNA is TGTGCCAGCAGCCATTTATCGGTGGAGCAGTACTTC.

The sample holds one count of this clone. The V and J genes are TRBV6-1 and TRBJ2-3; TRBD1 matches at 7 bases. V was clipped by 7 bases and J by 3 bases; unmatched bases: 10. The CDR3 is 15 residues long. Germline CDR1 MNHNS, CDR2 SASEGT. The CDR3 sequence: CASKVVGQATDTQYF. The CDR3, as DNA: TGTGCCAGCAAGGTAGTAGGACAGGCAACAGATACGCAGTATTTT.

In DNA, the CDR3 is TGCGCCAGCAGCTTGGGAGTTAAAGAGACCCAGTACTTC. This encodes CASSLGVKETQYF. The J gene is TRBJ2-5, the V gene TRBV5-1; D is ambiguous. The V gene's germline CDR1 is SGHRS and CDR2 YFSETQ. This CDR3 region has 13 residues. Trimming took 0 bases from V and 3 from J, leaving 6 bases between them. Full variable domain (missing parts from reference TRBV5-1 and TRBJ2-5): KAGVTQTPRYLIKTRGQQVTLSCSPISGHRSVSWYQQTPGQGLQFLFEYFSETQRNKGNFPGRFSGRQFSNSRSEMNVSTLELGDSALYLCASSLGVKETQYFGPGTRLLVL.